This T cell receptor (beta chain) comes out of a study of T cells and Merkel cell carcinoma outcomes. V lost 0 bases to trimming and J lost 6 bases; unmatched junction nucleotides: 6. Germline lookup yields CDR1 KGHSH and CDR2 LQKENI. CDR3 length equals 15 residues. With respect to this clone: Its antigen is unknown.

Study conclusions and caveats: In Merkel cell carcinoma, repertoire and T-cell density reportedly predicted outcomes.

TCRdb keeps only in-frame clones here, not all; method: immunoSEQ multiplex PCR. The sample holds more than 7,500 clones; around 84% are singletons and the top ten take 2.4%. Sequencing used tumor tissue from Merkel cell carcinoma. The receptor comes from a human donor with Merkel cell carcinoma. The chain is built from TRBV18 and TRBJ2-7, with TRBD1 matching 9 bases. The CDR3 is CASSPPGTGNSEQYF. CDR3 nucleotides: TGTGCCAGCTCACCACCCGGGACAGGGAATTCCGAGCAGTACTTC. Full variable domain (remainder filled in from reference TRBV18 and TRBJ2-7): NAGVMQNPRHLVRRRGQEARLRCSPMKGHSHVYWYRQLPEEGLKFMVYLQKENIIDESGMPKERFSAEFPKEGPSILRIQQVVRGDSAAYFCASSPPGTGNSEQYFGPGTRLTVT.